This is a list of T cell receptor beta chains from one sample in a study of T cells in Graves' hyperthyroidism and ophthalmopathy. TCRdb redid the calling of the multiplex PCR reads with MiXCR, one entry per CDR3 protein. The top ten clones hold around 32% of a sample with about 760,000 distinct CDR3 sequences, over 35% of them seen once. Sequencing was carried out using blood. The receptor source for this set is a woman in her 40s with Graves' hyperthyroidism. Both conserved end residues are trimmed from each CDR3. A D gene is named only where the DNA matches it firmly. Clone size is shown for a subset of rows, as once, few, many or a class of expanded clone.

J	V	size	D	CDR3
TRBJ1-4	TRBV11-3	few	TRBD1	ASSRQGTTNEKLF
TRBJ1-3	TRBV5-1	few	TRBD1	ASSLGQGVSTIY
TRBJ2-7	TRBV19	NA	TRBD1	ASSLMGTGAWSSGEQY
TRBJ2-7	TRBV12-3/TRBV12-4	NA	TRBD1	ASSIQGAYYEQY
TRBJ1-2	TRBV12-3/TRBV12-4	few	NA	ASSLSASGDGYT
TRBJ1-1	TRBV5-1	many	TRBD1	ASSLAGQMNTEAF
TRBJ1-5	TRBV13	NA	TRBD1	ASSRPVGQGHQPQH
TRBJ2-7	TRBV28	NA	NA	ASSSNQGYEQY
TRBJ1-5	TRBV7-2	many	TRBD1	ASSARDRGGQPQH
TRBJ1-4	TRBV7-6	NA	NA	ASSLSPGWQDNEKLF
TRBJ2-5	TRBV6-6	many	TRBD1	ASSSGTGVQTQY
TRBJ2-6	TRBV14	NA	NA	ASRLVGTGANVLT
TRBJ2-5	TRBV24-1	few	TRBD1	ATSDLRGVGQGAGETQY
TRBJ1-3	TRBV11-2	NA	NA	ASGYSSGNTIY
TRBJ1-4	TRBV19	NA	NA	ASSLAEVNEKLF
TRBJ2-7	TRBV7-2	NA	TRBD2	ASSLGGGVYNEQY
TRBJ2-2	TRBV20-1	many	NA	SASAVGTNTGELF
TRBJ1-2	TRBV19	many	NA	ASSTHIVLYGYT
TRBJ1-6	TRBV5-4	few	NA	ASSQEGTTSPNSPLH
TRBJ1-5	TRBV27	NA	NA	ASSEGIRQPQH
TRBJ1-2	TRBV25-1	many	NA	ASSDGYRNYGYT
TRBJ1-6	TRBV7-8	many	NA	ASSLSGGKVNSPLH
TRBJ2-5	TRBV9	many	TRBD2	ASSVAAGGQETQY
TRBJ1-2	TRBV6-5	many	NA	ASTRTGVYGYT
TRBJ2-1	TRBV24-1	NA	NA	ATSDARTSNEQI
TRBJ2-1	TRBV15	NA	NA	ATSSEGHNEQF
TRBJ1-1	TRBV12-3/TRBV12-4	NA	NA	ASGLDPTVNTEAF
TRBJ1-2	TRBV20-1	many	NA	SARDPRGGYT
TRBJ2-3	TRBV5-1	NA	NA	ASSAQRGAVTDTQY
TRBJ2-7	TRBV6-5	NA	TRBD1	ASRPWTGVHEQY
TRBJ1-2	TRBV19	few	TRBD1	ASTGDRGIPYSGYT
TRBJ1-3	TRBV29-1	NA	TRBD1	SSTGEYPSGNTIY
TRBJ1-1	TRBV20-1	NA	NA	SALRDNTEAF
TRBJ1-4	TRBV4-3	few	NA	ASSQGRASGIHEKLF
TRBJ1-1	TRBV9	few	NA	ASSVDSRAEAF
TRBJ1-5	TRBV5-1	few	NA	ASSLDWDSNQPQH
TRBJ2-6	TRBV7-9	NA	NA	ASSKRQDSGANVLT
TRBJ2-2	TRBV19	NA	NA	ASSPDRRGELF
TRBJ2-7	TRBV20-1	few	NA	SASPLLSTIYEQY
TRBJ2-3	TRBV24-1	NA	TRBD2	ATSDPDPHRTSGSTDTQY
TRBJ1-1	TRBV9	NA	TRBD1	ASSVARGQGNTEAF
TRBJ1-2	TRBV6-1	NA	NA	ASSELSNYAYT
TRBJ2-2	TRBV4-1	NA	NA	ASSLHRDMEVALF
TRBJ2-5	TRBV6-6	NA	NA	ASSYSNVGGWFGETQY
TRBJ1-5	TRBV28	few	NA	ASSLTQGLREPQH
TRBJ2-3	TRBV24-1	NA	NA	ATSDLQGGTDTQY
TRBJ1-5	TRBV6-6	NA	NA	ASSGSIGQPQH
TRBJ1-1	TRBV3-1	few	NA	ASSLGAGAEAF
TRBJ2-5	TRBV12-3/TRBV12-4	few	NA	ASSPQTVRETQY
TRBJ2-2	TRBV10-3	NA	NA	ASIEAGTAGTGELF
TRBJ1-3	TRBV20-1	many	TRBD1	SATPASGQAGNTIY
TRBJ2-7	TRBV6-1	NA	TRBD2	ASSSGSLSSYEQY
TRBJ2-7	TRBV6-5	few	TRBD2	ASSYFAGGFEQY
TRBJ2-7	TRBV4-1	NA	NA	ASSQGPARGNYEQY
TRBJ2-2	TRBV6-6	many	NA	ASSSFAGELF
TRBJ1-5	TRBV11-2	NA	TRBD1	ASSVQGDVLPQH
TRBJ2-6	TRBV29-1	many	NA	SAMDRFSSGANVLT
TRBJ2-5	TRBV12-3/TRBV12-4	NA	TRBD1	ASSYWTGGKYQETQY
TRBJ1-5	TRBV9	few	NA	ASSVGGNSNQPQH
TRBJ2-1	TRBV24-1	NA	NA	ATSDRGGAGWNEQF